Below are 9 T cell receptor beta chains sequenced from a single sample in a study of Graves' ophthalmopathy and Graves' hyperthyroidism. Amplified TCR beta CDR3 regions were obtained using RNA transcripts as template. Second-round multiplex PCR came after first-round RT-PCR with HTBI primers. Each CDR3 protein is one row after TCRdb ran MiXCR on the multiplex PCR reads. The data hold 350,000 to 400,000 distinct CDR3 sequences, with 15% observed a single time. Sequenced input: peripheral blood. Source of these receptors: a woman between 18 and 29 years old with stable Graves' hyperthyroidism.

The genes are TRBV11-2 and TRBJ1-2, with D possibly being TRBD1 (6 bases). This CDR3 is 17 amino acids long. CDR1 and CDR2 from the germline V gene are SGHAT and FQNNGV. Trimming removed 5 bases at V and 3 bases at J, with 22 bases between. The CDR3 reads CASSLYKWGHQDYGYTF. The CDR3 DNA sequence: TGTGCCAGCAGCCTATATAAATGGGGACATCAGGACTATGGCTACACCTTC.

There are many counts of this clonotype. The rearrangement joins TRBV29-1 to TRBJ2-7; tentatively, D is TRBD1 (6 bases). This CDR3 comprises 14 residues. Germline V gene sequence: CDR1 SQVTM, CDR2 ANQGSEA. V lost 6 bases and J lost 3, with 18 bases in between. The CDR3 reads CSVAIQGVGYEQYF. In nucleotides, the CDR3 is TGCAGCGTAGCCATACAGGGAGTTGGCTACGAGCAGTACTTC.

This clonotype was detected many times. This sequence joins TRBV7-2 and TRBJ2-5; 7 bases match TRBD1. This CDR3 is 13 amino acids long. The ends lost 8 bases at V and 2 bases at J; junction bases unmatched: 5. Per the germline V gene, CDR1 is SGHTA and CDR2 is FQGNSA. CDR3 in amino acids: CASGRQGQETQYF. CDR3 sequence (DNA): TGTGCCAGCGGCAGACAGGGACAAGAGACCCAGTACTTC.

The CDR3 protein is CASSKDGSSYEQYF. DNA of the CDR3: TGTGCCAGCAGCAAGGACGGGAGCTCCTACGAGCAGTACTTC. V gene TRBV11-1 combines with J gene TRBJ2-7; D perhaps matches TRBD2 (6 bases). In germline, CDR1 is SGHAT, CDR2 FQDESV (reference sequence). The CDR3 is 14 amino acids. Trimming left V 5 bases short and J 0 bases short, with 11 bases between.

At least ten counts were recorded for this clonotype. This chain joins TRBV19 and TRBJ1-2; no reliable D call. The V and J ends lost 3 bases and 6 bases respectively, with 11 bases between them. Germline CDR1 is LNHDA and CDR2 is SQIVND (reference sequence). This CDR3 contains 13 residues. CDR3 region: CASSIVVGDGYTF. CDR3 in DNA: TGTGCCAGTAGTATCGTCGTTGGGGATGGCTACACCTTC.

This clonotype was observed many times. The chain carries TRBV6-5 and TRBJ1-5; D perhaps matches TRBD1 (6 bases). There are 14 residues in the CDR3. V was trimmed by 4 bases and J by 3 bases, leaving 10 bases between them. CDR1 MNHEY and CDR2 SVGAGI come from the germline V gene. CDR3 nucleotide sequence: TGTGCCAGCAGTTCGACAGGCCACAATCAGCCCCAGCATTTT. This gives the protein CASSSTGHNQPQHF.

This clonotype was seen only once. The junction departs from germline at one end; a sequencing error may be responsible. The J gene is TRBJ1-2, the V gene TRBV12-3 or TRBV12-4, with D hard to call. This CDR3 is built from 13 residues. The CDR3 DNA is TGTGCCAGCAGTCGGATAGCCGGCTATGGTTACACCTTC. Amino acid sequence: CASSRIAGYGYTF.

This clonotype was seen a handful of times. This clone may be a read error of a much larger clone one base away. The chain uses TRBV7-3 and TRBJ2-6; D perhaps matches TRBD2 (6 bases). This CDR3 has 15 amino acids. The V gene's germline CDR1 is SGHTA and CDR2 FQGTGA. The CDR3 DNA is TGTGCCAGCAGCTTCGGAGGGGCTGGGGCCTACGTCCTGACTTTC. This codes for CASSFGGAGAYVLTF.

The table lists this clonotype with many counts. The chain links TRBV20-1 to TRBJ2-5; the match to TRBD2 covers 7 bases. The CDR3 is 14 residues long. Germline trimming cut 5 bases from V and 4 bases from J; bases unmatched to any gene: 10. Germline CDR1 DFQATT, CDR2 SNEGSKA (reference sequence). The DNA of the CDR3 is TGCAGTGCTGCTGGTTGGCGCGGGGGAGAGACCCAGTACTTC. This sequence encodes CSAAGWRGGETQYF.